Listed below are T cell receptor beta chains from one sample, sequenced in a study of blood T cell repertoires in COVID-19. Libraries were prepared by immunoSEQ multiplex PCR; TCRdb keeps only in-frame clonotypes and omits some of them. The sample consists of roughly 88,000 clones, roughly nine tenths of them appearing once. The specimen sequenced was peripheral blood. Source of these receptors: a woman aged 60-75 years with COVID-19, enrolled during active disease. CDR3s include the opening cysteine and the closing phenylalanine or tryptophan. The order of the fields is clone size, V gene, D gene, J gene, CDR3 DNA, CDR3 protein. D genes are given only for firm matches. Only part of the rows carry a size: once, few, many, or a class if the clone is expanded.

clone size: once; V gene: TRBV15; D gene: NA; J gene: TRBJ1-3; CDR3 DNA: TGTGCCACCAGCAGAGATCCTTGGTTAGGGAGCTCTGGAAACACCATATATTTT; CDR3 protein: CATSRDPWLGSSGNTIYF
clone size: NA; V gene: TRBV19; D gene: NA; J gene: TRBJ1-6; CDR3 DNA: TGTGCCAGTAAGAGCTCCTATAATTCACCCCTCCACTTT; CDR3 protein: CASKSSYNSPLHF
clone size: NA; V gene: TRBV30; D gene: NA; J gene: TRBJ2-7; CDR3 DNA: TGTGCCTGGTCGTTGAGTCCTGTAGAGCAGTACTTC; CDR3 protein: CAWSLSPVEQYF
clone size: NA; V gene: TRBV9; D gene: NA; J gene: TRBJ1-1; CDR3 DNA: TGTGCCAGCAGCGTATCTATCATGAACACTGAAGCTTTCTTT; CDR3 protein: CASSVSIMNTEAFF
clone size: once; V gene: TRBV11-3; D gene: TRBD2; J gene: TRBJ2-1; CDR3 DNA: TGTGCCAGCAGCTTCGCCGCAACTAGCGGTTACAATGAGCAGTTCTTC; CDR3 protein: CASSFAATSGYNEQFF
clone size: few; V gene: TRBV27; D gene: TRBD1; J gene: TRBJ1-6; CDR3 DNA: TGTGCCAGCAGCAAGGGGGACAGGGCATCACCCCTCCACTTT; CDR3 protein: CASSKGDRASPLHF
clone size: NA; V gene: TRBV6-2/TRBV6-3; D gene: NA; J gene: TRBJ1-1; CDR3 DNA: TGTGCCAGCAGTACCCCCTCGGGGGGCACTGAAGCTTTCTTT; CDR3 protein: CASSTPSGGTEAFF
clone size: NA; V gene: TRBV18; D gene: TRBD1; J gene: TRBJ1-4; CDR3 DNA: TGTGCCAGCTCACTAAGGGGGGACAGTAATGAAAAACTGTTTTTT; CDR3 protein: CASSLRGDSNEKLFF
clone size: NA; V gene: TRBV4-2; D gene: TRBD2; J gene: TRBJ2-3; CDR3 DNA: TGTGCCAGCAGCGACGCGGGGGGAGGGACAGATACGCAGTATTTT; CDR3 protein: CASSDAGGGTDTQYF
clone size: once; V gene: TRBV10-3; D gene: NA; J gene: TRBJ2-7; CDR3 DNA: TGTGCCATCAGTGAGTCTACAGCCCACTTCGAGCAGTACTTC; CDR3 protein: CAISESTAHFEQYF
clone size: NA; V gene: TRBV9; D gene: TRBD1; J gene: TRBJ1-5; CDR3 DNA: TGTGCCAGCAGCGCCCGGGGGACAGCAAATCAGCCCCAGCATTTT; CDR3 protein: CASSARGTANQPQHF
clone size: NA; V gene: TRBV10-3; D gene: TRBD1; J gene: TRBJ2-3; CDR3 DNA: TGTGCCATCCGGGACGTGAGACAGGGGGCAACAGATACGCAGTATTTT; CDR3 protein: CAIRDVRQGATDTQYF
clone size: NA; V gene: TRBV12-3/TRBV12-4; D gene: NA; J gene: TRBJ1-5; CDR3 DNA: TGTGCCAGCAGCCGGGACAACCAGCCCCAGCATTTT; CDR3 protein: CASSRDNQPQHF
clone size: once; V gene: TRBV20-1; D gene: TRBD2; J gene: TRBJ2-3; CDR3 DNA: TGCAGTGCTAGTAAAGCGGGGGGTTTCACAGATACGCAGTATTTT; CDR3 protein: CSASKAGGFTDTQYF
clone size: NA; V gene: TRBV2; D gene: NA; J gene: TRBJ1-1; CDR3 DNA: TGTGCCAGCCGGGTACAAAGTACGAACACTGAAGCTTTCTTT; CDR3 protein: CASRVQSTNTEAFF
clone size: NA; V gene: TRBV12-3/TRBV12-4; D gene: NA; J gene: TRBJ2-7; CDR3 DNA: TGTGCCAGCAGTTTAGGACACTCCTACGAGCAGTACTTC; CDR3 protein: CASSLGHSYEQYF
clone size: NA; V gene: TRBV7-8; D gene: NA; J gene: TRBJ1-2; CDR3 DNA: TGTGCCAGCACCCCATTGGCCTCCCGCTATGGCTACACCTTC; CDR3 protein: CASTPLASRYGYTF
clone size: NA; V gene: TRBV6-6; D gene: TRBD2; J gene: TRBJ2-5; CDR3 DNA: TGTGCCAGCAGTTACTATGCGGGGGAAAGAGAGACCCAGTACTTC; CDR3 protein: CASSYYAGERETQYF
clone size: NA; V gene: TRBV4-1; D gene: NA; J gene: TRBJ2-1; CDR3 DNA: TGCGCCAGCAGAACCTTAGCCCAACGTTACAATGAGCAGTTCTTC; CDR3 protein: CASRTLAQRYNEQFF
clone size: NA; V gene: TRBV14; D gene: NA; J gene: TRBJ1-2; CDR3 DNA: TGTGCCAGCAGCCCTAATATCAACTATGGCTACACCTTC; CDR3 protein: CASSPNINYGYTF
clone size: NA; V gene: TRBV2; D gene: NA; J gene: TRBJ2-7; CDR3 DNA: TGTGCCAGCAGTAAAGGTCTTTCCCACGAGCAGTACTTC; CDR3 protein: CASSKGLSHEQYF
clone size: NA; V gene: TRBV18; D gene: TRBD1; J gene: TRBJ2-1; CDR3 DNA: TGTGCCAGCTCACGTACGACGGGACAGTCAACTGAGCAGTTCTTC; CDR3 protein: CASSRTTGQSTEQFF
clone size: NA; V gene: TRBV7-9; D gene: NA; J gene: TRBJ1-6; CDR3 DNA: TGTGCCAGCAGCAAAGGGACTGACGCCCTCCACTTT; CDR3 protein: CASSKGTDALHF
clone size: NA; V gene: TRBV18; D gene: TRBD2; J gene: TRBJ2-7; CDR3 DNA: TGTGCCAGCTCACCAACTTCTAGCGGGGTCTACGAGCAGTACTTC; CDR3 protein: CASSPTSSGVYEQYF
clone size: NA; V gene: TRBV18; D gene: TRBD1; J gene: TRBJ2-1; CDR3 DNA: TGTGCCAGCTCACCGAGACAGGGCCATGAGCAGTTCTTC; CDR3 protein: CASSPRQGHEQFF
clone size: once; V gene: TRBV7-9; D gene: NA; J gene: TRBJ2-7; CDR3 DNA: TGTGCCAGCAGCTTAGTGGGCAGCTCCTACGAGCAGTACTTC; CDR3 protein: CASSLVGSSYEQYF
clone size: NA; V gene: TRBV5-5; D gene: NA; J gene: TRBJ2-3; CDR3 DNA: TGTGCCAGCACCCCCATAGGGGCGGCAGATACGCAGTATTTT; CDR3 protein: CASTPIGAADTQYF
clone size: NA; V gene: TRBV4-3; D gene: NA; J gene: TRBJ2-2; CDR3 DNA: TGCGCCAGCAGCCAAGTGGCGGGTAGTAACACCGGGGAGCTGTTTTTT; CDR3 protein: CASSQVAGSNTGELFF
clone size: NA; V gene: TRBV28; D gene: NA; J gene: TRBJ2-7; CDR3 DNA: TGTGCCAGCAGGGCCTCCTACGAGCAGTACTTC; CDR3 protein: CASRASYEQYF
clone size: NA; V gene: TRBV5-6; D gene: NA; J gene: TRBJ2-3; CDR3 DNA: TGTGCCAGCAGCTTGTTCCTCGGAGTTCTTTACACAGATACGCAGTATTTT; CDR3 protein: CASSLFLGVLYTDTQYF
clone size: NA; V gene: TRBV4-3; D gene: TRBD1; J gene: TRBJ2-7; CDR3 DNA: TGCGCCAGCAGCCAAGGACAGGGACACTTTTACGAGCAGTACTTC; CDR3 protein: CASSQGQGHFYEQYF
clone size: NA; V gene: TRBV7-2; D gene: NA; J gene: TRBJ2-7; CDR3 DNA: TGTGCCAGCAGTCCTAGTCTGGGTGGAGATTACGAGCAGTACTTC; CDR3 protein: CASSPSLGGDYEQYF
clone size: NA; V gene: TRBV18; D gene: NA; J gene: TRBJ2-5; CDR3 DNA: TGTGCCAGCTCTCCTCGCGGGACGGTCCAAGAGACCCAGTACTTC; CDR3 protein: CASSPRGTVQETQYF
clone size: once; V gene: TRBV5-1; D gene: NA; J gene: TRBJ2-5; CDR3 DNA: TGCGCCAGCAGCTTGGTTCGGAACAGCCAAGAGACCCAGTACTTC; CDR3 protein: CASSLVRNSQETQYF
clone size: NA; V gene: TRBV4-3; D gene: NA; J gene: TRBJ1-4; CDR3 DNA: TGCGCCAGCAGCCAAGGGCACAGATCAACTAATGAAAAACTGTTTTTT; CDR3 protein: CASSQGHRSTNEKLFF
clone size: few; V gene: TRBV4-3; D gene: NA; J gene: TRBJ2-2; CDR3 DNA: TGCGCCAGCAGCCAAGATCGGGGGACCCACAGGGGCGAACACCGGGGAGCTGTTTTT; CDR3 protein: CASSQDRGTHRGEHRGAVF
clone size: NA; V gene: TRBV6-1; D gene: NA; J gene: TRBJ1-2; CDR3 DNA: TGTGCCAGCAGTGAAGCGCACGGCTATGGCTACACCTTC; CDR3 protein: CASSEAHGYGYTF
clone size: few; V gene: TRBV19; D gene: NA; J gene: TRBJ2-2; CDR3 DNA: TGTGCCAGTAGACAGGGCCGGGAGCTGTTTTTT; CDR3 protein: CASRQGRELFF
clone size: NA; V gene: TRBV10-3; D gene: TRBD2; J gene: TRBJ2-7; CDR3 DNA: TGTGCCATCAGGGTGACTAGCTCAGAACAGTACTTC; CDR3 protein: CAIRVTSSEQYF
clone size: NA; V gene: TRBV2; D gene: TRBD1; J gene: TRBJ1-1; CDR3 DNA: TGTGCCAGCAGCCTCACAGGGGCTGAAGCTTTCTTT; CDR3 protein: CASSLTGAEAFF
clone size: once; V gene: TRBV19; D gene: TRBD1; J gene: TRBJ1-2; CDR3 DNA: TGTGCCAGTAGTACGACAGGGGCAGGCGGCTACACCTTC; CDR3 protein: CASSTTGAGGYTF